This T cell receptor (beta chain) comes out of a study of blood T cell repertoires in COVID-19. Original methodology: How many nucleated cells were present was estimated from reference gene primer amplification. Clones were read by immunoSEQ multiplex PCR, and TCRdb kept only the in-frame ones, dropping some. V, J and clone size were drawn from that table, and D and trimming were deduced from the DNA. This table holds more than 200,000 clones, 70% to 90% found once. The length of the CDR3 is 14 residues. V lost 5 bases to trimming and J lost 5 bases, with 15 bases between them. Germline V gives CDR1 SEHNR, CDR2 FQNEAQ (reference sequence).

The source material was peripheral blood. The receptor was isolated from a woman between 45 and 60 years old with COVID-19, enrolled during active disease. This chain uses TRBV7-9 with TRBJ1-2; D is undetermined. CDR3 coding DNA: TGTGCCAGCAGCGTCGCGGCGACGGGGTATGGCTACACCTTC. The encoded protein is CASSVAATGYGYTF.